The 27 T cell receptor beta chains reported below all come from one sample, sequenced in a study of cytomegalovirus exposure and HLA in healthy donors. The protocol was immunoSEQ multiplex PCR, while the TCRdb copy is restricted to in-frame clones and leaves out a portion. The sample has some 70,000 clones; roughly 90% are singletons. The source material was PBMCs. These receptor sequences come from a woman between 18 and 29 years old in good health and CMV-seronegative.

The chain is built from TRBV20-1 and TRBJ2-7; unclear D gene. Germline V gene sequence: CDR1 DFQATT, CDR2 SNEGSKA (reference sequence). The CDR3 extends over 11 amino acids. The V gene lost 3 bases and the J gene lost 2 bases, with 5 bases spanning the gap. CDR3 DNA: TGCAGTGCTAGCGTTACCTACGAGCAGTACTTC. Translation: CSASVTYEQYF.

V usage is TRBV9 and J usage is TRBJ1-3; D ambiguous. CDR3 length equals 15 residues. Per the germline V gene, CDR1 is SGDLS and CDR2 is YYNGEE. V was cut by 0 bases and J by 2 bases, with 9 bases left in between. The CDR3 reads CASSVEGVAGNTIYF. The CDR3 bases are TGTGCCAGCAGCGTAGAAGGAGTAGCTGGAAACACCATATATTTT.

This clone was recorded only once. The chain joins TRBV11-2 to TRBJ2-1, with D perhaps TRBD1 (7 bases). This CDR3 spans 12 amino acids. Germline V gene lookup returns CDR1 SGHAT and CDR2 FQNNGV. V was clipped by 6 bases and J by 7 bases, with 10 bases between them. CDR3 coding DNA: TGTGCCAGCAGGCCAGGGGGGAATGAGCAGTTCTTC. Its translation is CASRPGGNEQFF.

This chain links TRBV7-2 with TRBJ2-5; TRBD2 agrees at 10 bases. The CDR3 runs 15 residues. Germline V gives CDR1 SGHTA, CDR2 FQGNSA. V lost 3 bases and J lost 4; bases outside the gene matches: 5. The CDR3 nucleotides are TGTGCCAGCAGCTTTAGCGGGGGGCCCTCAGAGACCCAGTACTTC. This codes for CASSFSGGPSETQYF.

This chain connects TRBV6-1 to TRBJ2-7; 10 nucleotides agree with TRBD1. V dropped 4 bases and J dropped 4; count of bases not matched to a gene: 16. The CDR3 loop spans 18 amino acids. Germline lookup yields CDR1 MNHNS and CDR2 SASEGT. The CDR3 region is CASSALGQGSARLYEQYF. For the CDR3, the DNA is TGTGCCAGCAGTGCCCTGGGACAGGGGTCAGCGAGACTGTACGAGCAGTACTTC.

This CDR3 is CASSLYARGANTGELFF. The CDR3 region has the DNA TGTGCCAGCAGTTTATACGCCAGGGGGGCGAACACCGGGGAGCTGTTTTTT. The chain links TRBV27 to TRBJ2-2; TRBD1 might be the D (7 bases). The CDR3 has 17 amino acids. Germline CDR1 reads MNHEY; CDR2 reads SMNVEV (reference sequence). V lost 1 base and J 0 bases, leaving 12 bases between the germline ends.

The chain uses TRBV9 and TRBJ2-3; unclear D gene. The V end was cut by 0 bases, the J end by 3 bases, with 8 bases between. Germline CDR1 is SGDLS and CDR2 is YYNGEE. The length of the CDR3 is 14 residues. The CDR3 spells CASSVVSYTDTQYF. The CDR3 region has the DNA TGTGCCAGCAGCGTAGTAAGCTATACAGATACGCAGTATTTT.

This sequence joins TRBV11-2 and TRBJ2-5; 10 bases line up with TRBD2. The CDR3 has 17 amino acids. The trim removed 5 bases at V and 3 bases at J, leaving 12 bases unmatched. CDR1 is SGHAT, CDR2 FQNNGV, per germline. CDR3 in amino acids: CASSAFGASGREETQYF. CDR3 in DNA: TGTGCCAGCAGCGCTTTCGGTGCTAGCGGGAGAGAAGAGACCCAGTACTTC.

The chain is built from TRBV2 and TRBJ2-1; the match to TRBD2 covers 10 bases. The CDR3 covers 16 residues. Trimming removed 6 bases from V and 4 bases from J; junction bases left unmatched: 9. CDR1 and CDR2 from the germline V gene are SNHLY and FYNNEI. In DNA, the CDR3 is TGTGCCAGCAGCGCCTTTAGCGGGAGGCAGTACAATGAGCAGTTCTTC. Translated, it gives CASSAFSGRQYNEQFF.

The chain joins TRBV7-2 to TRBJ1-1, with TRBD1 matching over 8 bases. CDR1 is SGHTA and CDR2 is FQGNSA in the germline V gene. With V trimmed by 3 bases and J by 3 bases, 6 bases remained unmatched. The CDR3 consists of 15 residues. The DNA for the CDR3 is TGTGCCAGCAGCTTTGGACAGGGAAGTGACACTGAAGCTTTCTTT. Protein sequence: CASSFGQGSDTEAFF.

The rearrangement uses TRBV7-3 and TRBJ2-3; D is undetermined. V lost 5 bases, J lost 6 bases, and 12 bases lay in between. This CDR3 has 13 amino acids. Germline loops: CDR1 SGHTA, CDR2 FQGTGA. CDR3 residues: CASSALVPDTQYF. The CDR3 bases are TGTGCCAGCAGCGCTTTAGTCCCCGATACGCAGTATTTT.

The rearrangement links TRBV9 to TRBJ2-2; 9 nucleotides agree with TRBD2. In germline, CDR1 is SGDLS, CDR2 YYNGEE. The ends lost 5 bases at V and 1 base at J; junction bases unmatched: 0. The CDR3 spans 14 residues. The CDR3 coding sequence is TGTGCCAGCAGAGCGGGGGGGAACACCGGGGAGCTGTTTTTT. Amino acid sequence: CASRAGGNTGELFF. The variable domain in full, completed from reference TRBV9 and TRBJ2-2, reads DSGVTQTPKHLITATGQRVTLRCSPRSGDLSVYWYQQSLDQGLQFLIQYYNGEERAKGNILERFSAQQFPDLHSELNLSSLELGDSALYFCASRAGGNTGELFFGEGSRLTVL.

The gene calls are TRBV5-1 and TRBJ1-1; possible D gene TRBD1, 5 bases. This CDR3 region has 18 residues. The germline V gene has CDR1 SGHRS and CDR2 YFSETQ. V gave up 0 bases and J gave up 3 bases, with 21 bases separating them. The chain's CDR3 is CASSLAGQVGTLDTEAFF. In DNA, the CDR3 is TGCGCCAGCAGCTTGGCCGGCCAAGTTGGGACTCTGGACACTGAAGCTTTCTTT. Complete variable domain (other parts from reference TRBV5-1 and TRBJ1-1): KAGVTQTPRYLIKTRGQQVTLSCSPISGHRSVSWYQQTPGQGLQFLFEYFSETQRNKGNFPGRFSGRQFSNSRSEMNVSTLELGDSALYLCASSLAGQVGTLDTEAFFGQGTRLTVV.

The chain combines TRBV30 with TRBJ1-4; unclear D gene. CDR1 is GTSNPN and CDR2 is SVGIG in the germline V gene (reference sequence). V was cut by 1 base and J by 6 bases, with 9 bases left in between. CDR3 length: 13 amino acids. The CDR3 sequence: CAWSALEHEKLFF. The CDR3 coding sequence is TGTGCCTGGAGTGCCCTAGAGCATGAAAAACTGTTTTTT.

Here the CDR3 reads CASSLGGQDFYEQYF. CDR3 DNA sequence: TGTGCCAGCAGCTTAGGAGGACAGGATTTCTACGAGCAGTACTTC. V gene TRBV7-2 combines with J gene TRBJ2-7; TRBD1 matches at 7 bases. This CDR3 is built from 15 residues. The J segment lost 3 bases and the V segment lost 1 base, leaving 6 bases of the junction unmatched. CDR1 is SGHTA, CDR2 FQGNSA, per germline.

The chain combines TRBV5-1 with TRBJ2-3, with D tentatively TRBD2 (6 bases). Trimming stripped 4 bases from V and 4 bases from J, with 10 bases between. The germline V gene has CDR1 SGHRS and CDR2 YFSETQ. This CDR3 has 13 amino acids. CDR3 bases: TGCGCCAGCAGCACGGGACTTTCAGATACGCAGTATTTT. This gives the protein CASSTGLSDTQYF.

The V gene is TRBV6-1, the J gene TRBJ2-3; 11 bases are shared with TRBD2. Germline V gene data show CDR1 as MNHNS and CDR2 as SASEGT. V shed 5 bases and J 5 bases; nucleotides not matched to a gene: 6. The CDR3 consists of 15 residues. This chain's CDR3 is CASSTLAGGIDTQYF. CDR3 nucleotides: TGTGCCAGCAGTACCCTAGCGGGAGGTATAGATACGCAGTATTTT.

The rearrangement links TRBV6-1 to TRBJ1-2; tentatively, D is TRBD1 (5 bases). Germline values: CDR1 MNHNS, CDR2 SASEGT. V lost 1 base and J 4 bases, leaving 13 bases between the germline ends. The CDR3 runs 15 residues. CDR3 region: CASSEGGGEAYGYTF. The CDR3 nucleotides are TGTGCCAGCAGTGAAGGTGGAGGGGAGGCCTATGGCTACACCTTC.

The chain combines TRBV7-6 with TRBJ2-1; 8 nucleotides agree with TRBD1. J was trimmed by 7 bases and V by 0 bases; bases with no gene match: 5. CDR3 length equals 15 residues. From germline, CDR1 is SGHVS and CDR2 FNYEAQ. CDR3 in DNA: TGTGCCAGCAGCTTAGCCCGAGGGACAGGTAATGAGCAGTTCTTC. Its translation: CASSLARGTGNEQFF.

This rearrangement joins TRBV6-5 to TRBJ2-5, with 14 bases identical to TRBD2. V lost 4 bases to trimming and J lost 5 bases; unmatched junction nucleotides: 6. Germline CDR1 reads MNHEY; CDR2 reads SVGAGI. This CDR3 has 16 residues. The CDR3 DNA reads TGTGCCAGCAGTTTGACTAGCGGGGGGGCCTGGGAGACCCAGTACTTC. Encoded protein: CASSLTSGGAWETQYF.

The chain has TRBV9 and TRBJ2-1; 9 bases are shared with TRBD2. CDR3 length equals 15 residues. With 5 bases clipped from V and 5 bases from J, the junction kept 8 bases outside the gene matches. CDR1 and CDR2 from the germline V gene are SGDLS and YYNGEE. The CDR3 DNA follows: TGTGCCAGCAGTTATAGCGGGAGTGGCAACAATGAGCAGTTCTTC. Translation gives CASSYSGSGNNEQFF.

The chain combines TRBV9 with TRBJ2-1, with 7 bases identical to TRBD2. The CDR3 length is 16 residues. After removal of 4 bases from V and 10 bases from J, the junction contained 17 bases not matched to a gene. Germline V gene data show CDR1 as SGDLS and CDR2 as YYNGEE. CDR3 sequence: CASSPPQRGRSWEQFF. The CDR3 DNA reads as TGTGCCAGCAGCCCCCCGCAGCGGGGCAGGTCTTGGGAGCAGTTCTTC.

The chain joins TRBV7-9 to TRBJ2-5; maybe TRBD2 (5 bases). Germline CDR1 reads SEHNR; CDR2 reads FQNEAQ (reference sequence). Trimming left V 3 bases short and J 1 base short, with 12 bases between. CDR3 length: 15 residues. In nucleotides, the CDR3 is TGTGCCAGCAGCTTGGAAGGCGGAGGCCAAGAGACCCAGTACTTC. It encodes CASSLEGGGQETQYF.

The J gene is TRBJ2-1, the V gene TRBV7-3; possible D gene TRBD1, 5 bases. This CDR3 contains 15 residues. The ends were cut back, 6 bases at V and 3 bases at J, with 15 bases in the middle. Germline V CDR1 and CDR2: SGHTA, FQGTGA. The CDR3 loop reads CASSQTPTVYNEQFF. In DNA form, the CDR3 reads TGTGCCAGCAGTCAAACCCCGACAGTCTACAATGAGCAGTTCTTC.

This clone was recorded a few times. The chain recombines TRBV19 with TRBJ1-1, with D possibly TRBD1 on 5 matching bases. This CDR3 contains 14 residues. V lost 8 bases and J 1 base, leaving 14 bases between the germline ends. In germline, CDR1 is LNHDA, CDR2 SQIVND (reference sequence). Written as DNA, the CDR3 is TGTGCCAGTGGGCATATTGGGGCGAACACTGAAGCTTTCTTT. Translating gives CASGHIGANTEAFF.

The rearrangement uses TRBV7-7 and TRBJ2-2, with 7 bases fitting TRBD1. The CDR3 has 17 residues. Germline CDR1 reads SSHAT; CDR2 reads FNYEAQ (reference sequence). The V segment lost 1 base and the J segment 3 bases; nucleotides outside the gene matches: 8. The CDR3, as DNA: TGTGCCAGCAGCTTAGGGGAGTTAGGGACAGACACCGGGGAGCTGTTTTTT. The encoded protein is CASSLGELGTDTGELFF.

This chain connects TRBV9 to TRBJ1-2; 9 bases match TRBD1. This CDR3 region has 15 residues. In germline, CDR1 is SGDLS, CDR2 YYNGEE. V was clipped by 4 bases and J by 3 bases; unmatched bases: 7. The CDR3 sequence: CASSLRTGVDYGYTF. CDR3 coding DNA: TGTGCCAGCAGCTTACGGACAGGGGTGGACTATGGCTACACCTTC. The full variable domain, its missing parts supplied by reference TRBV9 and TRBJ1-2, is DSGVTQTPKHLITATGQRVTLRCSPRSGDLSVYWYQQSLDQGLQFLIQYYNGEERAKGNILERFSAQQFPDLHSELNLSSLELGDSALYFCASSLRTGVDYGYTFGSGTRLTVV.